This note documents a single T cell receptor beta chain sequence. CDR3 size: 15 residues. Germline V gene sequence: CDR1 GTSNPN, CDR2 SVGIG (reference sequence). This record comes from a study of T cells expressing NK-cell markers. The authors generated TCR beta cDNA through 5'RACE template switching with UMIs. TCRdb re-called the 5' RACE reads and gives one entry per CDR3 protein, without DNA. The repertoire shows about 460,000 distinct CDR3 sequences; the top ten hold more than 1.4%. Sample: blood T cells: a sorted CD56 or NKG2C T cell subset, CD4+ or CD8+ T cells, or bulk PBMC T cells (not recorded which). The source is a woman aged 45-65 years in good health. The chain uses TRBV30 and TRBJ2-5; TCRdb indicates TRBD2, and absent DNA this call remains unverified. The CDR3 protein is CACEGLAGARETQYF. The complete variable domain, with remaining parts taken from reference TRBV30 and TRBJ2-5, reads SQTIHQWPATLVQPVGSPLSLECTVEGTSNPNLYWYRQAAGRGLQLLFYSVGIGQISSEVPQNLSASRPQDRQFILSSKKLLLSDSGFYLCACEGLAGARETQYFGPGTRLLVL.